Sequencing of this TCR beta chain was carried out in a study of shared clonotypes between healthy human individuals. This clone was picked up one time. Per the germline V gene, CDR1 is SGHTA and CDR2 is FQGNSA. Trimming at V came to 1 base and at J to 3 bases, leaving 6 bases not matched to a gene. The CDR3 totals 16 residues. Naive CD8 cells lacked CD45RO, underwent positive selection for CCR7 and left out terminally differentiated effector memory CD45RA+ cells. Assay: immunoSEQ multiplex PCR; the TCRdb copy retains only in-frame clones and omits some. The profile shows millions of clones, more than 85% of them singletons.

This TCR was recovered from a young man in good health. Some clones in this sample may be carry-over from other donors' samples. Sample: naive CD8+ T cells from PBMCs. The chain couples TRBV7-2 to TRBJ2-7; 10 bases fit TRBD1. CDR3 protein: CASSLVGQGMRYEQYF. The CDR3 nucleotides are TGTGCCAGCAGCTTAGTGGGACAGGGGATGCGCTACGAGCAGTACTTC.